What follows is one T cell receptor beta chain and its context. The target antigen is unknown. The junction departs from germline at one end; a sequencing error may be responsible. PCR employed 60 Vbeta and 13 Jbeta primers. The table came from immunoSEQ multiplex PCR; TCRdb's copy has only in-frame clones and leaves some out. The table includes 170,000 or so clones, 60% to 85% detected once. CDR3 length: 16 residues. Germline loops: CDR1 SGHRS, CDR2 YFSETQ. This record belongs to a study of cytomegalovirus exposure and HLA in healthy donors. Study results and limitations: Among TCR beta chains, those listed as cytomegalovirus-associated numbered 164. Presence/absence analyses took donor sequencing depth as roughly uniform. Whilst most TCR sequences proved rare, a subset of public TCRs occurred across many donors. A later analysis found common viral pathogens apparently linked to several of the most significant clusters.

V is TRBV5-1 and J is TRBJ1-1, with 9 bases matching TRBD1. Sequencing was done on a sample of PBMCs. The sequence derives from a man aged 35-49 years in good health and CMV-seronegative. DNA for the CDR3: TGCGCCAGCGGCTTGCCCTGGGGACAGGGTGGAACTGAAGCTTTCTTT. It is translated as CASGLPWGQGGTEAFF.